This T cell receptor (beta chain) was recorded in a study of CD8 T cells in Susac syndrome. Random hexamers served to reverse transcribe roughly 0.45 to 1 ug RNA. Amplification of TCR beta CDR3 used immunoSEQ multiplex PCR across 54 Vbeta and 13 Jbeta. TCRdb called the immunoSEQ multiplex PCR reads again in MiXCR, with one record for every CDR3 protein. The table shows some 300,000 distinct CDR3 sequences, with 85% occurring only once. As to this clonotype: Its antigen remains unknown.

Whole-study findings and limits: The relatively small number of individuals in the TCR sequencing and HLA analysis was acknowledged by the study.

CD8+ and CD4+ T cells circulating in blood were sequenced for TCR beta. Negative isolation was applied to CD8+ and CD4+ T cells, and FACS enrichment was applied to TEMRA cells. V lost 6 bases, J lost 3 bases, and 22 bases lay in between. This CDR3 is 17 amino acids long. The sequenced sample was CD8+ T cells from PBMCs. The V and J genes are TRBV12-3 or TRBV12-4 and TRBJ2-3; possible D gene TRBD2, 6 bases. The clonotype was recovered from a human donor with multiple sclerosis. The CDR3: CASSSWAGRAPTDTQYF. CDR3 nucleotide sequence: TGTGCCAGCAGCTCTTGGGCGGGAAGGGCCCCTACAGATACGCAGTATTTT.